These 7 T cell receptor beta chains were all obtained from the same sample, sequenced in a study of Ad26.COV2.S vaccination and SARS-CoV-2 variants. Produced via immunoSEQ multiplex PCR; TCRdb's table is partial and in-frame only. Of about 320,000 clones detected, around 83% appear once; the ten largest clones hold 1.5% to 2%. Treatment indicated: some 19 received Ad26.COV2.S at low or high dose, single or two shots; about 5 received placebo; per-sample allocation not given. Samples were taken on day 63 after the first vaccine or placebo injection. The starting material was peripheral blood, obtained in a trial of Ad26.COV2.S vaccine versus placebo. Receptors were obtained from a person between 18 and 65 years old who received the Ad26.COV2.S COVID-19 vaccine or a placebo.

The chain recombines TRBV18 with TRBJ2-6; D remains unclear. This CDR3 region has 14 residues. The V gene's germline CDR1 is KGHSH and CDR2 LQKENI. The V gene lost 5 bases and the J gene lost 6 bases, with 11 bases spanning the gap. CDR3 sequence: CASSGNLAANVLTF. CDR3 DNA: TGTGCCAGCTCAGGTAATCTGGCGGCCAACGTCCTGACTTTC.

This chain links TRBV7-6 with TRBJ2-5; 11 bases fit TRBD2. V was clipped by 2 bases and J by 5 bases; unmatched bases: 7. CDR1 is SGHVS and CDR2 is FNYEAQ in the germline V gene. The CDR3 is 16 amino acids. The CDR3: CASSLNSGGARETQYF. Written as DNA, the CDR3 is TGTGCCAGCAGCTTAAATAGCGGGGGGGCCCGGGAGACCCAGTACTTC. Filled out from reference TRBV7-6 and TRBJ2-5, the complete variable domain reads GAGVSQSPRYKVTKRGQDVALRCDPISGHVSLYWYRQALGQGPEFLTYFNYEAQQDKSGLPNDRFSAERPEGSISTLTIQRTEQRDSAMYRCASSLNSGGARETQYFGPGTRLLVL.

The chain couples TRBV30 to TRBJ1-3; D gene unclear. V lost 6 bases to trimming and J lost 0 bases, with 12 bases between them. CDR1 and CDR2 from the germline V gene are GTSNPN and SVGIG (reference sequence). CDR3 length: 14 amino acids. Written as DNA, the CDR3 is TGTGCCTGCTCGGCGGCCAGCTCTGGAAACACCATATATTTT. Its protein product is CACSAASSGNTIYF. Combining the CDR3 with reference TRBV30 and TRBJ1-3 gives the whole variable domain SQTIHQWPATLVQPVGSPLSLECTVEGTSNPNLYWYRQAAGRGLQLLFYSVGIGQISSEVPQNLSASRPQDRQFILSSKKLLLSDSGFYLCACSAASSGNTIYFGEGSWLTVV.

The chain carries TRBV6-5 and TRBJ1-1; 7 nucleotides match TRBD1. Per the germline V gene, CDR1 is MNHEY and CDR2 is SVGAGI. The V gene end was trimmed by 6 bases and the J gene end by 7 bases; junction bases not matched to a gene: 14. The CDR3 loop spans 15 amino acids. The CDR3 sequence is CASSETGTNDYEAFF. The CDR3 DNA follows: TGTGCCAGCAGCGAGACAGGGACCAACGACTATGAAGCTTTCTTT.

This chain connects TRBV2 to TRBJ1-2; possible D gene TRBD1, 5 bases. CDR1 and CDR2 (germline): SNHLY, FYNNEI. The germline V and J ends were trimmed by 10 bases and 4 bases, with 13 bases remaining between them. The CDR3 is made up of 12 amino acids. In nucleotides, the CDR3 is TGTGCCACCTTCCAGGGCGGCTATGGCTACACCTTC. Its translation is CATFQGGYGYTF.

This clone was found a few times. The chain recombines TRBV6-5 with TRBJ1-1; D not certain. CDR1 and CDR2 from the germline V gene are MNHEY and SVGAGI. The V end lost 5 bases, the J end lost 1 base, and 2 bases lay between the germline ends. The CDR3 is made up of 11 amino acids. CDR3 in DNA: TGTGCCAGCAGTAGGAACACTGAAGCTTTCTTT. Translation: CASSRNTEAFF.

This clone was detected only a few times. This chain joins TRBV7-8 and TRBJ2-2; D is possibly TRBD1 (6 bases). With 2 bases removed from V and 4 bases from J, the gap between germline ends came to 11 bases. Germline CDR1 is SGHVS and CDR2 is FQNEAQ. The CDR3 totals 15 residues. CDR3 DNA: TGTGCCAGCAGCTTAATACAGGGACCCACCGGGGAGCTGTTTTTT. Translation: CASSLIQGPTGELFF.